The rows below give T cell receptor beta chains drawn from one sample of a study of T cell clones after liver transplantation. The data were produced by immunoSEQ multiplex PCR, yet TCRdb's version contains in-frame clones alone and is incomplete. The data show under 85,000 clones, roughly 80% seen once. This specimen was CD4+ T cells from blood, taken 12 months after liver transplant. These receptors originate from a human patient who received a liver transplant. The graft donor may be the source of some T cells. Each CDR3 is given with its conserved first and last residue.

v_call	j_call	cdr3_aa
TRBV30	TRBJ1-2	CAWSAEGRTYGYTF
TRBV18	TRBJ1-1	CASSPDRGLVTEAFF
TRBV10-3	TRBJ1-5	CAISESTQGQPQHF
TRBV4-3	TRBJ1-5	CASSQEGFNQPQHF
TRBV28	TRBJ2-1	CASRRNNEQFF
TRBV5-1	TRBJ1-1	CASSSGTANTEAFF
TRBV9	TRBJ2-1	CASSATTGGYNEQFF
TRBV7-8	TRBJ2-1	CASSSVIRARKNEQFF
TRBV25-1	TRBJ2-1	CASSEGTSGANEQFF
TRBV28	TRBJ2-1	CASSLFGDSRPNEQFF
TRBV6-1	TRBJ2-1	CASTLTSGISNEQFF
TRBV29-1	TRBJ2-3	CSVEDFRQGGPDTQYF
TRBV7-8	TRBJ2-7	CASSEQGISGEQYF
TRBV7-2	TRBJ1-1	CASSPYMNTEAFF
TRBV6-5	TRBJ2-7	CASSRGLDYEQYF
TRBV10-3	TRBJ1-1	CAIRPGTGGNTEAFF
TRBV29-1	TRBJ1-1	CSSRLDGNTEAFF
TRBV11-1	TRBJ2-5	CASSLAAGRYQETQYF
TRBV18	TRBJ2-3	CASSPSQGASTDTQYF
TRBV29-1	TRBJ2-3	CSARRSSVLSDTQYF
TRBV4-1	TRBJ1-5	CASSQGTPDQPQHF
TRBV15	TRBJ1-4	CATSITLGANEKLFF
TRBV28	TRBJ2-3	CASSLSLAGGPADTQYF
TRBV29-1	TRBJ2-3	CSVAPGGRGYF
TRBV28	TRBJ2-7	CASSSIGSPSPYEQYF
TRBV6-1	TRBJ2-7	CASSGTPYEQYF
TRBV6-4	TRBJ2-2	CASSDNGLRGHTGELFF